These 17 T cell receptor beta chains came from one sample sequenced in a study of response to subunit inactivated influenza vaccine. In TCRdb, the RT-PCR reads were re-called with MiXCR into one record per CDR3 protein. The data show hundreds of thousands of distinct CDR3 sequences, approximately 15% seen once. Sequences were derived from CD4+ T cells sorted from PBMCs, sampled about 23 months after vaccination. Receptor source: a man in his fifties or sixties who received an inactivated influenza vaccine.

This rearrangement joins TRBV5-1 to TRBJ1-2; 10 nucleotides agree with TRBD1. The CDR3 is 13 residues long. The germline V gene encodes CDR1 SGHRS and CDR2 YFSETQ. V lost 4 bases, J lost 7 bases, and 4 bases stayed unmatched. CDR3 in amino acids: CASSPGQGFGYTF. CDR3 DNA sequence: TGCGCCAGCAGCCCGGGACAGGGGTTTGGCTACACCTTC. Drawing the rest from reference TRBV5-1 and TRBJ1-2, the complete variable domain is KAGVTQTPRYLIKTRGQQVTLSCSPISGHRSVSWYQQTPGQGLQFLFEYFSETQRNKGNFPGRFSGRQFSNSRSEMNVSTLELGDSALYLCASSPGQGFGYTFGSGTRLTVV.

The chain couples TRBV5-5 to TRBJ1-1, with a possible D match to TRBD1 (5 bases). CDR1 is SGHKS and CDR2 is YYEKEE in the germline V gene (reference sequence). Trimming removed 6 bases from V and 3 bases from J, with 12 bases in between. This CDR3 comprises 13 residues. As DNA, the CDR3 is TGTGCCAGCAAGTTTCAGGGTGACACTGAAGCTTTCTTT. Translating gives CASKFQGDTEAFF.

CDR3 in amino acids: CSGQNGGNRGEQYF. The CDR3 region has the DNA TGCAGCGGCCAGAACGGGGGAAATAGAGGCGAGCAGTACTTC. The chain employs TRBV29-1 and TRBJ2-7; D possibly corresponds to TRBD2 (6 bases). Germline lookup yields CDR1 SQVTM and CDR2 ANQGSEA. Trimming stripped 7 bases from V and 6 bases from J, with 22 bases between. The CDR3 is 14 amino acids.

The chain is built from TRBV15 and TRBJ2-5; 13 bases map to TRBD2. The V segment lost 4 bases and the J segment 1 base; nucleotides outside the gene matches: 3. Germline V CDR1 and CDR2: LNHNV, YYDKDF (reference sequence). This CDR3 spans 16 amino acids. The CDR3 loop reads CATSMGLAGIQETQYF. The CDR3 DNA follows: TGTGCCACCAGCATGGGACTAGCGGGAATCCAAGAGACCCAGTACTTC.

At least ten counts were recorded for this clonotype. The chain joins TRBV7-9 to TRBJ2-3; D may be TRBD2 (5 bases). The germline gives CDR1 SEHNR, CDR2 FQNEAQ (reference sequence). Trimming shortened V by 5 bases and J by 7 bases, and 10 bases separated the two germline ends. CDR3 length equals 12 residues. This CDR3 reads CASSMDFYTQYF. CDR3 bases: TGTGCCAGCAGCATGGACTTCTATACGCAGTATTTT.

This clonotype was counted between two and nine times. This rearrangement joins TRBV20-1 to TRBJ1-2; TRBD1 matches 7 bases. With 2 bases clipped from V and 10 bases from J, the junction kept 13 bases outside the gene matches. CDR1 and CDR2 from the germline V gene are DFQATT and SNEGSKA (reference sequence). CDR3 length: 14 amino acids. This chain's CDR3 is CSARPRGAGGSYTF. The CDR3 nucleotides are TGCAGTGCTAGACCCCGGGGGGCAGGGGGTTCCTACACCTTC.

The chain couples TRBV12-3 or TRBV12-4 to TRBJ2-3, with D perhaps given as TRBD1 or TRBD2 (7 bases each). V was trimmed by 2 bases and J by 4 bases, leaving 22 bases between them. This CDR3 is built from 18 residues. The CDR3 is CASSLLGEGAFSADTQYF. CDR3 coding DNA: TGTGCCAGCAGTTTATTAGGGGAGGGGGCGTTTTCCGCAGATACGCAGTATTTT.

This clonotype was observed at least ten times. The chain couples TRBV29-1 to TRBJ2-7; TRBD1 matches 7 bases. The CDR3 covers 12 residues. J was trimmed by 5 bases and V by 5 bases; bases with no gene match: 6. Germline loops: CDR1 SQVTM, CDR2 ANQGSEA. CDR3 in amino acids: CSVRWDRHEQYF. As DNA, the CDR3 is TGCAGCGTTCGATGGGACAGACACGAGCAGTACTTC.

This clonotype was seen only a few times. CDR3 residues: CASSLAGRPRIDTQYF. The CDR3 nucleotides are TGTGCCAGCAGCTTGGCTGGGCGCCCCCGGATAGATACGCAGTATTTT. The V and J genes are TRBV5-5 and TRBJ2-3; no clear D. The germline V gene encodes CDR1 SGHKS and CDR2 YYEKEE (reference sequence). The ends were cut back, 0 bases at V and 5 bases at J, with 16 bases in the middle. The CDR3 loop spans 16 amino acids.

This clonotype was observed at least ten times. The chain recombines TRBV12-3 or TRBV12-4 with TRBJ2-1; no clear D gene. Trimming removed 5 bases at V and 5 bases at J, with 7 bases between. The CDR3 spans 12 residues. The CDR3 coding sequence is TGTGCCAGCAGTCCCCCGCACAATGAGCAGTTCTTC. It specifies CASSPPHNEQFF.

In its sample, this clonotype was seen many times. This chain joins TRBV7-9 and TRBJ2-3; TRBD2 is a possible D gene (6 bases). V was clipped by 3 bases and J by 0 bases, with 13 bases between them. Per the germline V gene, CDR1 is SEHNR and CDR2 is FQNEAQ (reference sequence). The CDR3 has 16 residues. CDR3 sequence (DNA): TGTGCCAGCAGCTTCGATATTGGGACTAGCACAGATACGCAGTATTTT. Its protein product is CASSFDIGTSTDTQYF.

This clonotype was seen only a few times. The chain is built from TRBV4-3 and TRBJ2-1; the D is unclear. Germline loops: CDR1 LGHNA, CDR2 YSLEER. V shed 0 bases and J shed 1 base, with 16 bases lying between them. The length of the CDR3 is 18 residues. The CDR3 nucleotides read TGCGCCAGCAGCCAAGAGCCCCCCGAAGTCCGGTCCTACAATGAGCAGTTCTTC. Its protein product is CASSQEPPEVRSYNEQFF.

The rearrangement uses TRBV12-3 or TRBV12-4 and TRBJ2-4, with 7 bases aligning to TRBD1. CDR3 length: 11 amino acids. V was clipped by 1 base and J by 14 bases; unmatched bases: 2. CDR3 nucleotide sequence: TGTGCCAGCAGTTTAGAGGGACAGAAGTACTTC. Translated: CASSLEGQKYF.

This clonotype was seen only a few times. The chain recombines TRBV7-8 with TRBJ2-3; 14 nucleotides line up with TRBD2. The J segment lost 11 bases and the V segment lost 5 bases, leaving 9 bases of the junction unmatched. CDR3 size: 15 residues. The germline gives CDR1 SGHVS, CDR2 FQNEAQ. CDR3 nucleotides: TGTGCCAGCAGCCCATCCCTAGGACTAGCGGGGGGGCAGTATTTT. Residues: CASSPSLGLAGGQYF.

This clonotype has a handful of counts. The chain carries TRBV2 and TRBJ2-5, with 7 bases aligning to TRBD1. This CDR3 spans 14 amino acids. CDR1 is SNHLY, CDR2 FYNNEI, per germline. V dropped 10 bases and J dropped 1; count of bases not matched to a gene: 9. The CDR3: CATTGYRGQETQYF. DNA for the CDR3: TGTGCCACCACTGGATACAGGGGCCAAGAGACCCAGTACTTC. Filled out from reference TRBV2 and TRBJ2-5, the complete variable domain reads EPEVTQTPSHQVTQMGQEVILRCVPISNHLYFYWYRQILGQKVEFLVSFYNNEISEKSEIFDDQFSVERPDGSNFTLKIRSTKLEDSAMYFCATTGYRGQETQYFGPGTRLLVL.

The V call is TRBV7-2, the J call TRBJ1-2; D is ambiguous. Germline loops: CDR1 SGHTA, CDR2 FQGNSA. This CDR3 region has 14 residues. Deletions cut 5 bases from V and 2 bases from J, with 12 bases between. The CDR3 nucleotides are TGTGCCAGCAGCCCCCTGATGGTGAACTATGGCTACACCTTC. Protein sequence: CASSPLMVNYGYTF.

Here the CDR3 DNA reads TGTGCCAGCAGCGTAGCCGGGGGCCAGAGGACTGAAGCTTTCTTT. Translating gives CASSVAGGQRTEAFF. The chain joins TRBV9 to TRBJ1-1; tentatively, D is TRBD1 (6 bases). The CDR3 runs to 15 residues. V was cut by 0 bases and J by 5 bases, with 14 bases left in between. The V gene's germline CDR1 is SGDLS and CDR2 YYNGEE.